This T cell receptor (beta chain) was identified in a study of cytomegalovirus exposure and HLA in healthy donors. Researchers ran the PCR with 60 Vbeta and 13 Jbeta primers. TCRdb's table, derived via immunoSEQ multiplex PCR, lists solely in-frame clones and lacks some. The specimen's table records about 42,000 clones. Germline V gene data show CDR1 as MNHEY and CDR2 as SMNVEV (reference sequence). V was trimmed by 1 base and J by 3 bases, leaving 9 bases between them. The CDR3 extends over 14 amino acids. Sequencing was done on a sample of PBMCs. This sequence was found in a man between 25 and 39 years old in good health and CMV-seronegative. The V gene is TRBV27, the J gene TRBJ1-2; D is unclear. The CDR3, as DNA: TGTGCCAGCAGTTTATACGGCGGAGACTATGGCTACACCTTC. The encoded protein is CASSLYGGDYGYTF.